This T cell receptor beta chain was captured in a study of T cell responses to AZD1222 COVID-19 vaccine. Study-level findings and limits: Samples come after the peak T cell response, not at day 14. White British people made up most donors, females outnumbered males, and clonal diversity was possibly underestimated.

Trimming took off 0 bases at V and 1 base at J, with 12 bases between the two ends. The CDR3 has 16 amino acids. CDR1 is MGHRA and CDR2 is YSYEKL in the germline V gene. Sequencing used immunoSEQ multiplex PCR; TCRdb keeps in-frame clones, though not all of them. The sample has about 99,000 clones; roughly 87% are singletons. For this clone: Antigen unknown.

The clonotype originates from an adult in good health. The chain couples TRBV4-1 to TRBJ1-1, with D maybe TRBD1 (6 bases). The sample here was peripheral blood, taken on day 0 of AZD1222 vaccination. The CDR3: CASSQEKGGGNTEAFF. DNA of the CDR3: TGCGCCAGCAGCCAAGAAAAGGGAGGGGGGAACACTGAAGCTTTCTTT.